These 10 T cell receptor beta chains were sequenced from one sample in a study of blood T cells in healthy people across ages. With a J-beta primer mix and a sample-barcoded 5' primer, a second PCR ran roughly 6 to 11 cycles. From the 5' RACE reads, TCRdb called clonotypes with MiXCR, one entry per CDR3 protein. The sample has around 1.7 million distinct CDR3 sequences; over 25% are singletons. Material: blood. Receptor source: a woman aged 30 to 39 in good health.

This clonotype showed up just a few times. The J gene is TRBJ2-5, the V gene TRBV7-6, with TRBD1 as a possible D gene (6 bases). Germline V gene sequence: CDR1 SGHVS, CDR2 FNYEAQ. V was shortened by 6 bases and J by 4 bases, with 18 bases between the two germline ends. This CDR3 is built from 15 residues. The CDR3 nucleotides read TGTGCCAGCAGGGGGGAATGGCAGGGGAGAGAGACCCAGTACTTC. Translation gives CASRGEWQGRETQYF. The whole variable domain, filled in from reference TRBV7-6 and TRBJ2-5, reads GAGVSQSPRYKVTKRGQDVALRCDPISGHVSLYWYRQALGQGPEFLTYFNYEAQQDKSGLPNDRFSAERPEGSISTLTIQRTEQRDSAMYRCASRGEWQGRETQYFGPGTRLLVL.

This clonotype was counted between two and nine times. The chain has TRBV6-6 and TRBJ2-1; 11 positions match TRBD2. J was trimmed by 1 base and V by 0 bases; bases with no gene match: 2. The CDR3 extends over 17 amino acids. Per germline, CDR1 MNHNY and CDR2 SVGAGI (reference sequence). In nucleotides, the CDR3 is TGTGCCAGCAGTTACTCGGGGACTAGCGGTTCCTACAATGAGCAGTTCTTC. Amino acid sequence: CASSYSGTSGSYNEQFF.

This clonotype was counted a few times. V and J are TRBV3-1 and TRBJ1-1, with 8 bases matching TRBD1. V was pared by 4 bases and J by 6 bases, with 7 bases of the junction left unmatched. Germline V gives CDR1 LGHDT, CDR2 YNNKEL (reference sequence). The CDR3 is 14 residues long. CDR3 loop: CASSRQDRDAEAFF. The CDR3 DNA sequence: TGTGCCAGCAGCCGCCAGGACAGGGACGCTGAAGCTTTCTTT.

The table lists this clonotype with a few counts. The chain joins TRBV7-2 to TRBJ1-2; D not certain. The germline V and J ends were trimmed by 6 bases and 7 bases, with 9 bases remaining between them. CDR3 size: 11 residues. Germline values: CDR1 SGHTA, CDR2 FQGNSA. In DNA form, the CDR3 reads TGTGCCAGCAGTGCGACGGTTGGCTACACCTTC. This translates into CASSATVGYTF.

This clonotype was seen more than once but under ten times. This chain uses TRBV7-9 with TRBJ1-2, with a possible D match to TRBD1 (5 bases). V lost 1 base, J lost 5 bases, and 11 bases lay in between. CDR1 and CDR2 (germline): SEHNR, FQNEAQ (reference sequence). The length of the CDR3 is 14 residues. The CDR3 is CASSLGQLQYGYTF. The DNA of the CDR3 is TGTGCCAGCAGCTTAGGACAGTTACAGTATGGCTACACCTTC.

V usage is TRBV3-1 and J usage is TRBJ2-1, with D perhaps being TRBD1 or TRBD2 (5 bases each). Germline lookup yields CDR1 LGHDT and CDR2 YNNKEL (reference sequence). This CDR3 has 14 residues. Trimming pared 2 bases from V and 10 bases from J, leaving 15 bases between. CDR3 sequence: CASSQYQGGTEQFF. CDR3 DNA sequence: TGTGCCAGCAGCCAATATCAAGGTGGGACCGAGCAGTTCTTC.

V usage is TRBV6-6 and J usage is TRBJ1-5, with D possibly matching TRBD1 (6 bases). Germline V gene data show CDR1 as MNHNY and CDR2 as SVGAGI (reference sequence). The CDR3 totals 15 residues. With 5 bases removed from V and 4 bases from J, the gap between germline ends came to 15 bases. CDR3 amino acids: CASSRQTGDNQPQHF. Here the CDR3 DNA reads TGTGCCAGCAGTCGTCAGACAGGAGATAATCAGCCCCAGCATTTT.

This clonotype was counted ten times or more. The gene calls are TRBV29-1 and TRBJ2-5; the match to TRBD2 covers 7 bases. This CDR3 has 16 amino acids. J lost 1 base, V lost 7 bases, and 15 bases had no gene match. Per the germline V gene, CDR1 is SQVTM and CDR2 is ANQGSEA. The CDR3 sequence is CSAVDPSGERQETQYF. The CDR3 bases are TGCAGCGCTGTCGATCCTAGCGGCGAGCGCCAAGAGACCCAGTACTTC.

This clonotype was found many times. The CDR3 coding sequence is TGTGCCAGCGGGGTCGGCCACTCTGGAAACACCATATATTTT. Translated, it gives CASGVGHSGNTIYF. The chain recombines TRBV6-6 with TRBJ1-3; D gene ambiguous. Per the germline V gene, CDR1 is MNHNY and CDR2 is SVGAGI (reference sequence). V lost 8 bases, J lost 0 bases, and 11 bases lay in between. The CDR3 is made up of 14 amino acids.

This clonotype was observed once. The chain uses TRBV11-2 and TRBJ2-7, with D hard to call. The germline V gene encodes CDR1 SGHAT and CDR2 FQNNGV. The CDR3 spans 12 residues. The V end was cut by 8 bases, the J end by 0 bases, with 8 bases between. The CDR3 coding sequence is TGTGCCAGCGCCCGGGCCTCCTACGAGCAGTACTTC. Translating gives CASARASYEQYF.